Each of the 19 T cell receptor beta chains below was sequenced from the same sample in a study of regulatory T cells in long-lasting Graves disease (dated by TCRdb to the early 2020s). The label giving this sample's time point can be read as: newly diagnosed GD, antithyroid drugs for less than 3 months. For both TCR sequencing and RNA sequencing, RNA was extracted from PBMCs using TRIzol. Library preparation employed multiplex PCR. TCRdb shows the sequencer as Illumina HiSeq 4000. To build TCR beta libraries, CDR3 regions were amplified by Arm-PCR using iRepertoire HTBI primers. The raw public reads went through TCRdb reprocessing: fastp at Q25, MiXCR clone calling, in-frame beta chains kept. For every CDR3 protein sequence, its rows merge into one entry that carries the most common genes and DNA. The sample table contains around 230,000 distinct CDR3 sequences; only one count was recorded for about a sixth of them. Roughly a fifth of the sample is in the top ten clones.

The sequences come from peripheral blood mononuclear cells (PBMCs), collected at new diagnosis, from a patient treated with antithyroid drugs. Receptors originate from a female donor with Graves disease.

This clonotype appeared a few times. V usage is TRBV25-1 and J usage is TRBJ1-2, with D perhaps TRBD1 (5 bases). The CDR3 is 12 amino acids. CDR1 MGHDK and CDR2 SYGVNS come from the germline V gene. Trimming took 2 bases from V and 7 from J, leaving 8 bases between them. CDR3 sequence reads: CASSEGGGGYTF. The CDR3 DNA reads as TGTGCCAGCAGTGAAGGGGGTGGTGGCTACACCTTC.

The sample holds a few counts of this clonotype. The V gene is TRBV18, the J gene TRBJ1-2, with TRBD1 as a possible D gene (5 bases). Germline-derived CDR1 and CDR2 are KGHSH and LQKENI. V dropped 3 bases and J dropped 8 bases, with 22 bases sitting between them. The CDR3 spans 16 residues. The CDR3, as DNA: TGTGCCAGCTCACCCCCGACGAGGGGCCGTGGAGGGGGCTACACCTTC. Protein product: CASSPPTRGRGGGYTF.

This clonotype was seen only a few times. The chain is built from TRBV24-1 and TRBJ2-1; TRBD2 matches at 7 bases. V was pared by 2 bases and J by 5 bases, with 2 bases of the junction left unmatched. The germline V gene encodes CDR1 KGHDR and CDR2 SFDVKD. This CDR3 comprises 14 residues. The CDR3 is CATSDSLADNEQFF. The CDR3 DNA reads TGTGCCACCAGTGATTCCCTAGCGGACAATGAGCAGTTCTTC.

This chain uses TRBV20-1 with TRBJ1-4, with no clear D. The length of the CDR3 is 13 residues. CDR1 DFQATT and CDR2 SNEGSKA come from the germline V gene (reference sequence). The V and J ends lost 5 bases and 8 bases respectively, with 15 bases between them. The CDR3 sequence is CSALSRVKEKLFF. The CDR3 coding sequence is TGCAGTGCTTTGTCACGGGTCAAGGAAAAACTGTTTTTT.

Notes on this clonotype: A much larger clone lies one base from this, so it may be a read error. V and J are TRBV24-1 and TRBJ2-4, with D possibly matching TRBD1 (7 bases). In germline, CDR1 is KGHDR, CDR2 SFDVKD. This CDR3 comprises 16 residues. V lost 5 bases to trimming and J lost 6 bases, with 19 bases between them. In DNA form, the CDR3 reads TGTGCCACCAGTGCCTTAGACAGGGCGGGGAGAAACATTCAGTACTTC. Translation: CATSALDRAGRNIQYF.

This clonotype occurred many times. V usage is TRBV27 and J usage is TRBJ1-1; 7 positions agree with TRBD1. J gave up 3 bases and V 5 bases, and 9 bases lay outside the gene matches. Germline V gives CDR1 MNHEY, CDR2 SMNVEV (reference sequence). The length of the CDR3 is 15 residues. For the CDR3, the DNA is TGTGCCAGCAGTCCATACAGGGGCGCGGACACTGAAGCTTTCTTT. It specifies CASSPYRGADTEAFF.

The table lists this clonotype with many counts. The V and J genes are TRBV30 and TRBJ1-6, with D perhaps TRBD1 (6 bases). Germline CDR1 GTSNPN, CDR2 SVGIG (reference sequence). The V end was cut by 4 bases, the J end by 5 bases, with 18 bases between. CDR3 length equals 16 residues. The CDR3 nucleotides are TGTGCCTGGACTTACGATGGGGGCGCCGATAATTCACCCCTCCACTTT. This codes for CAWTYDGGADNSPLHF.

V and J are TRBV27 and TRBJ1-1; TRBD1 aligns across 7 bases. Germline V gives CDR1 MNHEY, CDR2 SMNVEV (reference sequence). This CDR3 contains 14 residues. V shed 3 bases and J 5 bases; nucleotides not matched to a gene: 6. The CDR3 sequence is CASSLSGGSTEAFF. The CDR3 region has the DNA TGTGCCAGCAGTTTGTCAGGGGGAAGTACTGAAGCTTTCTTT.

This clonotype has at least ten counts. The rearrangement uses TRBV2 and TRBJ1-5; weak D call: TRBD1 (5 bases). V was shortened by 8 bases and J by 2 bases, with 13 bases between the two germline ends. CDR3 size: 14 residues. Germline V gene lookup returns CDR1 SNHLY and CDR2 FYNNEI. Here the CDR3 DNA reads TGTGCCAGCGCGGGTCGGGGGGGCAATCAGCCCCAGCATTTT. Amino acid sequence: CASAGRGGNQPQHF.

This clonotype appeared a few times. The CDR3 region is CASRGTGSTDTQYF. The CDR3 bases are TGTGCCAGCAGGGGGACAGGATCCACAGATACGCAGTATTTT. The chain employs TRBV6-1 and TRBJ2-3; TRBD1 matches 8 bases. Germline CDR1 and CDR2: MNHNS and SASEGT. V shed 6 bases and J 2 bases; nucleotides not matched to a gene: 4. The CDR3 spans 14 residues.

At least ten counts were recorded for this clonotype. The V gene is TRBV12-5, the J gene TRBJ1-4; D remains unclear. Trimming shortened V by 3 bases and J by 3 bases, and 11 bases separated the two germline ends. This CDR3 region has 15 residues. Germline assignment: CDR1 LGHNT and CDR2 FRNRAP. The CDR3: CASGFFAASNEKLFF. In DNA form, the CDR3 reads TGTGCTAGTGGTTTCTTCGCAGCTTCTAATGAAAAACTGTTTTTT.

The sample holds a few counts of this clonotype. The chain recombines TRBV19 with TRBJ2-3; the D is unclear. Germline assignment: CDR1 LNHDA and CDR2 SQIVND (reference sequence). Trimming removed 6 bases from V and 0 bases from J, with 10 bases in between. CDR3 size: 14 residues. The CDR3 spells CASRSSSSTDTQYF. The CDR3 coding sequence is TGTGCCAGTAGGTCCAGCTCCAGCACAGATACGCAGTATTTT.

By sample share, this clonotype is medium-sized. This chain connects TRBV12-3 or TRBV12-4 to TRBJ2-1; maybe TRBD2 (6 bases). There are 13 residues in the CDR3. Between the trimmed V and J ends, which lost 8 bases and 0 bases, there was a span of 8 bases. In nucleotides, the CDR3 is TGTGCCAGCGGGGACTTCTCCTACAATGAGCAGTTCTTC. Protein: CASGDFSYNEQFF.

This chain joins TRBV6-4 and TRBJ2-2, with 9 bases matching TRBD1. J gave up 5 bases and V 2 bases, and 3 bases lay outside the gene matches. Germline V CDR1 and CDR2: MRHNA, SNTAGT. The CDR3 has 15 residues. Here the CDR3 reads CASSDETGGTGELFF. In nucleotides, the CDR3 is TGTGCCAGCAGTGACGAGACAGGGGGGACCGGGGAGCTGTTTTTT.

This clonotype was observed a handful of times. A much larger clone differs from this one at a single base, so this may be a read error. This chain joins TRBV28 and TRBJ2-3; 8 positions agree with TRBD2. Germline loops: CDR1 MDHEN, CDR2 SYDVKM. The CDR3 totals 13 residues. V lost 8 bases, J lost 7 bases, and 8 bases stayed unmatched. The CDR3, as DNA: TGTGCCAGCGTAGGGACTAGGAGAAATACGCAGTATTTT. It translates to CASVGTRRNTQYF.

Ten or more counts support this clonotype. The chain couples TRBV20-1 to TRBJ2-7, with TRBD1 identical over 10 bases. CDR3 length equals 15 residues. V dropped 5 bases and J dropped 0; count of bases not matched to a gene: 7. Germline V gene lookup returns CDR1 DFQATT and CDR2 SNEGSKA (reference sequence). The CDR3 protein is CSADRQGANSYEQYF. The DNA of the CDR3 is TGCAGTGCTGACCGACAGGGGGCAAACTCCTACGAGCAGTACTTC.

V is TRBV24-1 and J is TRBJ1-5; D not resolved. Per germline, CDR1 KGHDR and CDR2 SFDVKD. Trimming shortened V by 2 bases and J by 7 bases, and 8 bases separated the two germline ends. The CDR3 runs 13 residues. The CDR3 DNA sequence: TGTGCCACCAGTGATTACGTTGGGCAGCCCCAGCATTTT. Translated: CATSDYVGQPQHF.

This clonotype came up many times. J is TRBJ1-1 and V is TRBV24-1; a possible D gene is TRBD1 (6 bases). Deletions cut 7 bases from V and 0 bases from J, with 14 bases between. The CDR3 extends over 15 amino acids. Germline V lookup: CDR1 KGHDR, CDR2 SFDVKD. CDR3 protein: CATRRRGVLNTEAFF. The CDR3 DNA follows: TGTGCCACCAGGCGTAGGGGGGTCTTGAACACTGAAGCTTTCTTT.

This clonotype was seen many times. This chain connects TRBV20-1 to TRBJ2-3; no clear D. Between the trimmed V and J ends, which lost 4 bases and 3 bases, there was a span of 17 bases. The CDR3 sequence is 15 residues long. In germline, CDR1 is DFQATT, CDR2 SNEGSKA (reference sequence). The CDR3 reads CSAMVRFGRTDTQYF. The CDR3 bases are TGCAGTGCTATGGTTCGGTTTGGGCGGACAGATACGCAGTATTTT.